Below are 3 T cell receptor beta chains sequenced from a single sample in a study of T cell responses to AZD1222 COVID-19 vaccine. TCRdb keeps only in-frame clones here, not all; method: immunoSEQ multiplex PCR. The sample holds approximately 100,000 clones, over 75% seen once. Material: peripheral blood, obtained 28 days after the second AZD1222 dose. These receptor sequences come from an adult who received the AZD1222 COVID-19 vaccine.

CDR3 DNA sequence: TGTGCCAGCAGAACCGAAAAGAGTTTGAACACTGAAGCTTTCTTT. This sequence encodes CASRTEKSLNTEAFF. The chain combines TRBV3-1 (or the pseudogene TRBV3-2) with TRBJ1-1, with D hard to call. Per the germline V gene, CDR1 is LGHDT and CDR2 is YNNKEL (reference sequence). The CDR3 length is 15 residues. V lost 6 bases to trimming and J lost 0 bases, with 14 bases between them.

This chain links TRBV19 with TRBJ1-1, with no clear D. The V and J ends lost 1 base and 1 base respectively, with 10 bases between them. Looked up from germline, CDR1 is LNHDA and CDR2 is SQIVND (reference sequence). CDR3 size: 15 residues. CDR3 sequence reads: CASSIVAGRNTEAFF. The CDR3 bases are TGTGCCAGTAGTATAGTCGCCGGAAGGAACACTGAAGCTTTCTTT.

The chain couples TRBV5-1 to TRBJ1-1, with D unresolved. This CDR3 contains 14 residues. V was shortened by 0 bases and J by 0 bases, with 6 bases between the two germline ends. Germline assignment: CDR1 SGHRS and CDR2 YFSETQ. The CDR3 DNA sequence: TGCGCCAGCAGCTTGGAGACATTGAACACTGAAGCTTTCTTT. Translated, it gives CASSLETLNTEAFF.